The 20 T cell receptor beta chains reported below all come from one sample, sequenced in a study of blood T cell repertoires in COVID-19. Sequenced by immunoSEQ multiplex PCR; TCRdb stores in-frame clones only, minus some. The data show approximately 170,000 clones, around 86% seen once. Sequenced: peripheral blood. All receptors come from a man aged 50 or older with active or convalescent COVID-19.

The rearrangement links TRBV21-1 to TRBJ1-1; the D call in the table, TRBD1, was not verified against the DNA. TRBV21-1 is designated a pseudogene. CDR3 size: 12 residues. CDR3 in DNA: TGTGCCGGGCTGGGTGTGAACACTGAAGCTTTCTTT. It is translated as CAGLGVNTEAFF.

The gene calls are TRBV30 and TRBJ2-5; a weak D match, TRBD1 (5 bases). V lost 3 bases to trimming and J lost 5 bases, with 13 bases between them. Germline CDR1 GTSNPN, CDR2 SVGIG (reference sequence). CDR3 size: 13 residues. This CDR3 reads CAWRGAGQETQYF. The CDR3 coding sequence is TGTGCCTGGAGGGGCGCAGGGCAGGAGACCCAGTACTTC.

This clone was counted a few times. This chain uses TRBV5-1 with TRBJ1-4, with TRBD1 as a possible D gene (5 bases). The V gene's germline CDR1 is SGHRS and CDR2 YFSETQ. V was shortened by 1 base and J by 6 bases, with 10 bases between the two germline ends. The CDR3 runs 14 residues. The CDR3: CASSLISRDEKLFF. The CDR3 nucleotides are TGCGCCAGCAGCTTGATAAGCAGGGATGAAAAACTGTTTTTT. Filled out from reference TRBV5-1 and TRBJ1-4, the complete variable domain reads KAGVTQTPRYLIKTRGQQVTLSCSPISGHRSVSWYQQTPGQGLQFLFEYFSETQRNKGNFPGRFSGRQFSNSRSEMNVSTLELGDSALYLCASSLISRDEKLFFGSGTQLSVL.

This rearrangement joins TRBV9 to TRBJ2-6, with D perhaps matching TRBD1 (5 bases). The CDR3 totals 17 residues. Germline V gene sequence: CDR1 SGDLS, CDR2 YYNGEE. V was shortened by 4 bases and J by 0 bases, with 14 bases between the two germline ends. CDR3 DNA sequence: TGTGCCAGCAGCCCATTACCAGGGATCTCTGGGGCCAACGTCCTGACTTTC. Amino acids: CASSPLPGISGANVLTF.

This clone was recorded once. The chain recombines TRBV10-3 with TRBJ1-2; a weak D match, TRBD1 (5 bases). Trimming removed 10 bases from V and 1 base from J, with 16 bases in between. The CDR3 extends over 14 amino acids. Germline V gives CDR1 ENHRY, CDR2 SYGVKD. CDR3 bases: TGTGCCACCCGCGGGGGTGTAGATAACTATGGCTACACCTTC. Its translation is CATRGGVDNYGYTF.

V is TRBV3-1 (or the pseudogene TRBV3-2) and J is TRBJ1-2; a possible D gene is TRBD1 (6 bases). Germline lookup yields CDR1 LGHDT and CDR2 YNNKEL (reference sequence). With 4 bases removed from V and 4 bases from J, the gap between germline ends came to 13 bases. This CDR3 has 14 residues. The CDR3 reads CASSPQGPPYGYTF. CDR3 nucleotides: TGTGCCAGCAGCCCTCAGGGGCCACCCTATGGCTACACCTTC.

The chain joins TRBV12-3 or TRBV12-4 to TRBJ1-2, with D tentatively TRBD1 (6 bases). CDR3 length: 12 amino acids. Deletions cut 8 bases from V and 7 bases from J, with 14 bases between. CDR3 sequence (DNA): TGTGCCAGCGAAGCCGCAGGGGCTGGCTACACCTTC. Encoded protein: CASEAAGAGYTF.

The genes are TRBV19 and TRBJ1-5; 7 nucleotides agree with TRBD1. With V trimmed by 5 bases and J by 11 bases, 12 bases remained unmatched. The CDR3 spans 14 residues. The germline CDR1 and CDR2 sequences are LNHDA and SQIVND (reference sequence). As DNA, the CDR3 is TGTGCCAGTAGTTTCCCAGAGGGGGCCGTGGCCCAGCATTTT. It is translated as CASSFPEGAVAQHF.

The CDR3 DNA reads TGTGCCTGGAGGCCCCGGGCGGGACTTAATGAAAAACTGTTTTTT. Amino acid sequence: CAWRPRAGLNEKLFF. This chain connects TRBV30 to TRBJ1-4, with D perhaps matching TRBD1 (5 bases). The germline CDR1 and CDR2 sequences are GTSNPN and SVGIG (reference sequence). V dropped 3 bases and J dropped 4 bases, with 15 bases sitting between them. CDR3 length equals 15 residues. Using reference TRBV30 and TRBJ1-4 for the parts outside the CDR3, the full variable domain is SQTIHQWPATLVQPVGSPLSLECTVEGTSNPNLYWYRQAAGRGLQLLFYSVGIGQISSEVPQNLSASRPQDRQFILSSKKLLLSDSGFYLCAWRPRAGLNEKLFFGSGTQLSVL.

This chain uses TRBV6-1 with TRBJ1-5; TRBD1 aligns across 8 bases. From germline, CDR1 is MNHNS and CDR2 SASEGT. The CDR3 runs 19 residues. V gave up 3 bases and J gave up 1 base; unmatched junction bases: 14. The CDR3 spells CASSDPAAGGVSSNQPQHF. The CDR3 region has the DNA TGTGCCAGCAGTGACCCCGCGGCAGGGGGCGTCTCGAGCAATCAGCCCCAGCATTTT.

The rearrangement uses TRBV6-5 and TRBJ1-2; D perhaps matches TRBD1 (6 bases). Germline-derived CDR1 and CDR2 are MNHEY and SVGAGI. CDR3 length: 15 residues. Trimming stripped 7 bases from V and 7 bases from J, with 22 bases between. DNA of the CDR3: TGTGCCAGCATCCAATCAGTCCCAGGGGAGTCTGGCTACACCTTC. Its translation is CASIQSVPGESGYTF.

The J gene is TRBJ1-1, the V gene TRBV10-3; D might be TRBD1 (6 bases). The germline gives CDR1 ENHRY, CDR2 SYGVKD. CDR3 length equals 15 residues. Trimming cost V 6 bases and J 1 base, with 15 bases left between them. The CDR3, as DNA: TGTGCCATCAGCTTACAGGGATCCACGAACACTGAAGCTTTCTTT. Protein: CAISLQGSTNTEAFF.

This clone was counted only a few times. The chain has TRBV6-2 or TRBV6-3 and TRBJ1-5; 8 bases match TRBD1. After removal of 1 base from V and 1 base from J, the junction contained 0 bases not matched to a gene. The CDR3 runs to 15 residues. Germline V gene data show CDR1 as MNHEY and CDR2 as SVGEGT. The CDR3 here is CASSYYRGSNQPQHF. The DNA for the CDR3 is TGTGCCAGCAGTTACTACAGGGGGAGCAATCAGCCCCAGCATTTT.

The V call is TRBV29-1, the J call TRBJ1-4; 11 bases are a match to TRBD1. The CDR3 sequence is 14 residues long. V was clipped by 3 bases and J by 8 bases; unmatched bases: 5. Looked up from germline, CDR1 is SQVTM and CDR2 is ANQGSEA. CDR3 nucleotides: TGCAGCGTTGATTGGGGACAGGGGGTCGAAAAACTGTTTTTT. This translates into CSVDWGQGVEKLFF.

The rearrangement links TRBV29-1 to TRBJ1-1; the D is unclear. CDR3 length: 13 residues. The V end was cut by 6 bases, the J end by 0 bases, with 11 bases between. Germline V CDR1 and CDR2: SQVTM, ANQGSEA. The CDR3 DNA reads as TGCAGCGTGCCGACATTATTGAACACTGAAGCTTTCTTT. This translates into CSVPTLLNTEAFF. Looking up the rest from reference TRBV29-1 and TRBJ1-1 gives the full variable domain: SAVISQKPSRDICQRGTSLTIQCQVDSQVTMMFWYRQQPGQSLTLIATANQGSEATYESGFVIDKFPISRPNLTFSTLTVSNMSPEDSSIYLCSVPTLLNTEAFFGQGTRLTVV.

This chain links TRBV3-1 (or the pseudogene TRBV3-2) with TRBJ1-5; D possibly corresponds to TRBD1 (6 bases). Germline CDR1 LGHDT, CDR2 YNNKEL (reference sequence). This CDR3 has 15 amino acids. V lost 0 bases, J lost 9 bases, and 15 bases lay in between. CDR3 nucleotide sequence: TGTGCCAGCAGCCAAGATGGGACAACCAAGGGGCCCCAGCATTTT. It yields the protein CASSQDGTTKGPQHF.

V is TRBV12-3 or TRBV12-4 and J is TRBJ1-4; 7 nucleotides agree with TRBD1. The CDR3 contains 12 residues. J lost 13 bases, V lost 6 bases, and 8 bases had no gene match. CDR3 protein: CASRRGPGGLFF. CDR3 DNA sequence: TGTGCCAGCAGGAGAGGACCAGGGGGACTGTTTTTT.

The CDR3 sequence: CASSKGDRENSGYTF. For the CDR3, the DNA is TGTGCCAGCAGTAAAGGAGACAGGGAAAACAGTGGCTACACCTTC. The chain combines TRBV27 with TRBJ1-2, with TRBD1 matching 7 bases. The CDR3 contains 15 residues. The V gene end was trimmed by 5 bases and the J gene end by 7 bases; junction bases not matched to a gene: 13. The germline V gene has CDR1 MNHEY and CDR2 SMNVEV (reference sequence).

This chain links TRBV19 with TRBJ2-7, with 9 positions matching TRBD1. From germline, CDR1 is LNHDA and CDR2 SQIVND (reference sequence). V dropped 8 bases and J dropped 1; count of bases not matched to a gene: 6. This CDR3 contains 14 residues. Here the CDR3 DNA reads TGTGCCAGTGCGGACAGGGGATCGTCCTACGAGCAGTACTTC. Protein: CASADRGSSYEQYF.

V and J are TRBV13 and TRBJ1-2, with D hard to call. V lost 1 base, J lost 5 bases, and 5 bases lay in between. The CDR3 runs 12 residues. Germline lookup yields CDR1 PRHDT and CDR2 FYEKMQ (reference sequence). The CDR3 region is CASSLAQYGYTF. DNA of the CDR3: TGTGCCAGCAGCTTAGCCCAATATGGCTACACCTTC.